Sequencing of this T cell receptor (beta chain) was carried out in a study of CD8+CD57+ T cells in acquired aplastic anemia. Study details: The DNA of sorted CD4+ and CD8+ cells averaged 3.2 ug.

Whole-study findings and limits: Patients versus controls showed no significant CD8+ Simpson's diversity difference. Patients and controls were found to share roughly 31 CD8+ CDR3 sequences.

A word on this clonotype: Its antigen is unknown.

The use of genomic DNA as template underpinned the TCR beta VDJ and CDR3 profiling. From the reads, TCRdb called clonotypes with MiXCR, one entry per CDR3 protein. The sample has 180,000 or so distinct CDR3 sequences; 40% to 50% are singletons. With V trimmed by 5 bases and J by 2 bases, 9 bases remained unmatched. Germline CDR1 LNHDA, CDR2 SQIVND (reference sequence). The CDR3 extends over 17 amino acids. All patients picked for sequencing had shown, by flow cytometry, an expansion of CD8+CD57+ cells. No patient had been given any therapy when blood was sampled. Sequencing was done on a sample of sorted CD4+, CD8+, or CD8+CD57+ T cells (not recorded which) from PBMCs. The clonotype was recovered from a human donor with aplastic anemia. The gene calls are TRBV19 and TRBJ2-1, with 10 bases matching TRBD1. The CDR3 nucleotides read TGTGCCAGTAGTGGGGACAGGGGATTGCCGGCCTACAATGAGCAGTTCTTC. Its protein is CASSGDRGLPAYNEQFF. The full variable domain, its missing parts supplied by reference TRBV19 and TRBJ2-1, is DGGITQSPKYLFRKEGQNVTLSCEQNLNHDAMYWYRQDPGQGLRLIYYSQIVNDFQKGDIAEGYSVSREKKESFPLTVTSAQKNPTAFYLCASSGDRGLPAYNEQFFGPGTRLTVL.